The T cell receptor (beta chain) under discussion was sequenced for a study of shared clonotypes between healthy human individuals. Assay used: immunoSEQ multiplex PCR; TCRdb lists only in-frame clones, some missing. The sample consists of a few million clones, 85% to 95% of them appearing once. V lost 4 bases and J lost 8, with 18 bases in between. This CDR3 is built from 14 residues. In germline, CDR1 is SGHKS, CDR2 YYEKEE (reference sequence). The sequence derives from a man younger than 35 in good health. Some clones in this sample may be carry-over from other donors' samples. Sequencing used naive CD4+ T cells from PBMCs. Subset specified: CD45RA+ positively selected. V and J are TRBV5-5 and TRBJ1-1; D is perhaps TRBD1 (5 bases). The CDR3 spells CASSVTVPPVEAFF. The DNA of the CDR3 is TGTGCCAGCAGCGTGACAGTTCCTCCTGTCGAAGCTTTCTTT. The full variable domain, in which reference TRBV5-5 and TRBJ1-1 provide the parts outside the CDR3, is DAGVTQSPTHLIKTRGQQVTLRCSPISGHKSVSWYQQVLGQGPQFIFQYYEKEERGRGNFPDRFSARQFPNYSSELNVNALLLGDSALYLCASSVTVPPVEAFFGQGTRLTVV.